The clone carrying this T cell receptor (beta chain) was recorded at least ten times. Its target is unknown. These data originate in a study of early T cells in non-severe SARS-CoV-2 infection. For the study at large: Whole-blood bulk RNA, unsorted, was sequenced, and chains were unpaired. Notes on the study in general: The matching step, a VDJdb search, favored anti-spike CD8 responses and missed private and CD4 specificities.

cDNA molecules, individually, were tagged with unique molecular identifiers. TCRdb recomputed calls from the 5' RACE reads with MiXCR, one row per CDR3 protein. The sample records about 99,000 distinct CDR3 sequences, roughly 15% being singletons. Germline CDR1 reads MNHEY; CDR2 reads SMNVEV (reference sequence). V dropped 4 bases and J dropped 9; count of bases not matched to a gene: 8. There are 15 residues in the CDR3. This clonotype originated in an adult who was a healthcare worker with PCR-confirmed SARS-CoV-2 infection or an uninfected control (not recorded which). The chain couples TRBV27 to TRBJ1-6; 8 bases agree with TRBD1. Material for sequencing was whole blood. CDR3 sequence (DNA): TGTGCCAGCAGTTCCTCCGGGACAGGATCTTCACCCCTCCACTTT. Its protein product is CASSSSGTGSSPLHF.